The 4 T cell receptor beta chains listed next were all sequenced from one sample in a study of spatial heterogeneity in lung cancer. Using its own MiXCR run on the 5' RACE reads, TCRdb lists one record per CDR3 protein. The profile shows about 36,000 distinct CDR3 sequences, more than 6.5% of them singletons. The time point here: blood at routine non-recurrence follow-up after resection. The specimen was PBMCs, collected at follow-up. Source of these receptors: a male donor with early-stage non-small cell lung cancer.

The table lists this clonotype with many counts. The chain couples TRBV6-5 to TRBJ2-3; D is undetermined. Germline V lookup: CDR1 MNHEY, CDR2 SVGAGI. Trimming stripped 1 base from V and 0 bases from J, with 5 bases between. The CDR3 has 14 residues. CDR3 in amino acids: CASSYLESTDTQYF. The CDR3 nucleotides are TGTGCCAGCAGTTACTTAGAGAGCACAGATACGCAGTATTTT.

This clonotype was observed many times. This chain links TRBV11-3 with TRBJ2-6, with D perhaps being TRBD1 or TRBD2 (5 bases each). Trimming removed 5 bases from V and 0 bases from J, with 11 bases in between. This CDR3 is 16 amino acids long. Germline CDR1 is SGHNT and CDR2 is YENEEA. The CDR3 DNA follows: TGTGCCAGCAGCCCCGGGACGGGCTCTGGGGCCAACGTCCTGACTTTC. Its protein product is CASSPGTGSGANVLTF.

This clonotype was recorded at least ten times. The chain has TRBV6-6 and TRBJ2-3; D uncertain. Per the germline V gene, CDR1 is MNHNY and CDR2 is SVGAGI (reference sequence). The CDR3 contains 13 residues. V was shortened by 5 bases and J by 3 bases, with 9 bases between the two germline ends. In DNA, the CDR3 is TGTGCCAGCAGTAAGAAAGCAACAGATACGCAGTATTTT. It translates to CASSKKATDTQYF.

There are many counts of this clonotype. The V call is TRBV5-1, the J call TRBJ2-5, with D perhaps TRBD2 (7 bases). CDR1 is SGHRS, CDR2 YFSETQ, per germline. CDR3 size: 14 residues. V lost 6 bases to trimming and J lost 2 bases, with 14 bases between them. This chain's CDR3 is CASNEGRGQETQYF. The CDR3 DNA reads as TGCGCCAGCAACGAAGGGAGGGGGCAAGAGACCCAGTACTTC.